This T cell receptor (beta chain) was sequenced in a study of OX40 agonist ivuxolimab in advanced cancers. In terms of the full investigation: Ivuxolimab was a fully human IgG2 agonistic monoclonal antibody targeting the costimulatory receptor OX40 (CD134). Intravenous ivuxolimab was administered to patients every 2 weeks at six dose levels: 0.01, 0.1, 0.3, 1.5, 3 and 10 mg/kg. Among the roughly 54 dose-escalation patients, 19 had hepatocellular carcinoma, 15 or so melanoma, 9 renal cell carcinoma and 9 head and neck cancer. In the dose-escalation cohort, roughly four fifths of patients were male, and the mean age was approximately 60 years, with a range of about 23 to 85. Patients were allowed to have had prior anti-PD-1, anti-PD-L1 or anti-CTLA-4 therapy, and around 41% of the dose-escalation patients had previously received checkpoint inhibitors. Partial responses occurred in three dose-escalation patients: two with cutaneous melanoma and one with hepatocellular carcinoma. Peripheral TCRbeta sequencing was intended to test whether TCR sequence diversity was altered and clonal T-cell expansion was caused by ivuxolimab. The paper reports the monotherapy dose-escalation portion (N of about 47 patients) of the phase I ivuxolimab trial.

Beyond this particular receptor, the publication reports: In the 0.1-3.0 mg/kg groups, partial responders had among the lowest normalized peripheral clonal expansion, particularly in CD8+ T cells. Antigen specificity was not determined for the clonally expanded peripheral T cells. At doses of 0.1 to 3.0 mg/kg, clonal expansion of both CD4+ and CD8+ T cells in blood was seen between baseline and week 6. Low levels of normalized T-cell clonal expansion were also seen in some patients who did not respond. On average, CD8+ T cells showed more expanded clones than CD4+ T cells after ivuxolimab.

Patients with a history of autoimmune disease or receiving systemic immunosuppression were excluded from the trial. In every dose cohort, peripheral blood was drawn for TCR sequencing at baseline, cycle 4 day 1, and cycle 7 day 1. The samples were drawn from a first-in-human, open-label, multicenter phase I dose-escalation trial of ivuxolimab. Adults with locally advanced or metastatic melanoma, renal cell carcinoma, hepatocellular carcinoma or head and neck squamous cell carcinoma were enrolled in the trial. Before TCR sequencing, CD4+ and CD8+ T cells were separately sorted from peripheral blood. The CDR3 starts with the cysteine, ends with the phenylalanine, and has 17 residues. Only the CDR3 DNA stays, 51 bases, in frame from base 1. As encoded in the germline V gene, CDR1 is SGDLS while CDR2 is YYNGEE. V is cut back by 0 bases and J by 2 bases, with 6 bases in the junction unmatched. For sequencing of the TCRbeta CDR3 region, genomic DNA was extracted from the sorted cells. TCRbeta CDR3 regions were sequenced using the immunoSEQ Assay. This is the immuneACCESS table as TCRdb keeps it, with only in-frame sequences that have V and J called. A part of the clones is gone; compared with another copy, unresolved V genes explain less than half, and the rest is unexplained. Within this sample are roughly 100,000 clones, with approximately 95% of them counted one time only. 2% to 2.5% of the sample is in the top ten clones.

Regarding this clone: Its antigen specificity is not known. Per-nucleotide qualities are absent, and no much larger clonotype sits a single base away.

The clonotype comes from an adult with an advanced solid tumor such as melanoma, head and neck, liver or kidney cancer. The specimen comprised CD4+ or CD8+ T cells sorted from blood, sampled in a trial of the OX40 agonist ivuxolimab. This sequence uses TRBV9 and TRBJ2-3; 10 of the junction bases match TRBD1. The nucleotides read TGTGCCAGCAGCGTAGAGACAGGGGGCTCCTACACAGATACGCAGTATTTT. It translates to CASSVETGGSYTDTQYF.